These 30 T cell receptor beta chains were sequenced from one sample in a study of regulatory T cells in long-lasting Graves disease. This sample's time point: persistent/refractory GD, antithyroid drugs over 5 years with positive TRAb. From PBMCs, RNA was extracted and then used to make the TCR library. According to the study, TCR beta libraries were built with iRepertoire HTBI primers and CDR3-region Arm-PCR. Each CDR3 protein is one row after TCRdb ran MiXCR on the multiplex PCR reads. This sample has hundreds of thousands of distinct CDR3 sequences, with roughly 20% found just once. This material consisted of peripheral blood mononuclear cells (PBMCs), taken when the disease was refractory, from a patient treated with antithyroid drugs. Source of these receptors: a female donor with Graves disease.

This clonotype was observed many times. This CDR3 is CAWSPWRAAGTQYF. The CDR3 coding sequence is TGTGCCTGGTCCCCTTGGAGGGCCGCCGGAACCCAGTACTTC. J is TRBJ2-5 and V is TRBV30; weak D call: TRBD2 (6 bases). There are 14 residues in the CDR3. The V end lost 5 bases, the J end lost 8 bases, and 21 bases lay between the germline ends. Germline V lookup: CDR1 GTSNPN, CDR2 SVGIG (reference sequence). Filled out from reference TRBV30 and TRBJ2-5, the complete variable domain reads SQTIHQWPATLVQPVGSPLSLECTVEGTSNPNLYWYRQAAGRGLQLLFYSVGIGQISSEVPQNLSASRPQDRQFILSSKKLLLSDSGFYLCAWSPWRAAGTQYFGPGTRLLVL.

This clonotype has ten or more counts. The chain employs TRBV28 and TRBJ1-1; D perhaps matches TRBD1 (5 bases). This CDR3 is 14 amino acids long. The V end was cut by 0 bases, the J end by 4 bases, with 9 bases between. The germline CDR1 and CDR2 sequences are MDHEN and SYDVKM. The CDR3 DNA reads TGTGCCAGCAGTTTATGGGCAGGGCCCACTGAAGCTTTCTTT. It specifies CASSLWAGPTEAFF.

The rearrangement links TRBV10-3 to TRBJ2-2; 11 nucleotides match TRBD1. J lost 10 bases, V lost 10 bases, and 8 bases had no gene match. The CDR3 runs to 13 residues. Per germline, CDR1 ENHRY and CDR2 SYGVKD. The CDR3 bases are TGTGCCACCGGGGACAGGGGGAAAGAGGAGCTGTTTTTT. It encodes CATGDRGKEELFF.

This clonotype appeared many times. Sequence at one end of the junction differs from germline and may be a read error. The rearrangement joins TRBV5-1 to TRBJ1-2; 9 positions match TRBD1. The CDR3 is 13 amino acids. Germline CDR1 reads SGHRS; CDR2 reads YFSETQ. The DNA for the CDR3 is TGTGCCAGCAGTGAACAGGGGGCCTATGGCTACACCTTC. Amino acids: CASSEQGAYGYTF.

The genes are TRBV3-1 and TRBJ2-2, with a possible D match to TRBD1 (5 bases). The germline V gene encodes CDR1 LGHDT and CDR2 YNNKEL (reference sequence). The CDR3 loop spans 14 amino acids. Trimming took 5 bases from V and 7 from J, leaving 14 bases between them. The CDR3 region is CASSGQGFIGELFF. The CDR3 DNA reads TGTGCCAGCAGCGGACAAGGTTTTATCGGGGAGCTGTTTTTT.

The chain recombines TRBV9 with TRBJ2-1; 7 bases align to TRBD2. With 4 bases clipped from V and 5 bases from J, the junction kept 3 bases outside the gene matches. CDR3 length equals 13 residues. From germline, CDR1 is SGDLS and CDR2 YYNGEE. The CDR3 sequence is CASSSGGNNEQFF. CDR3 nucleotide sequence: TGTGCCAGCAGCTCCGGGGGGAACAATGAGCAGTTCTTC.

This clonotype was recorded many times. V is TRBV7-2 and J is TRBJ1-1; D is undetermined. The germline gives CDR1 SGHTA, CDR2 FQGNSA. Trimming removed 5 bases at V and 0 bases at J, with 10 bases between. The CDR3 length is 14 residues. Here the CDR3 reads CASSGWELNTEAFF. CDR3 in DNA: TGTGCCAGCAGCGGTTGGGAGTTGAACACTGAAGCTTTCTTT.

The rearrangement joins TRBV30 to TRBJ2-3, with 8 bases matching TRBD1. V lost 2 bases, J lost 3 bases, and 7 bases stayed unmatched. Germline V gene data show CDR1 as GTSNPN and CDR2 as SVGIG (reference sequence). There are 15 residues in the CDR3. CDR3 residues: CAWSRTGLRTDTQYF. The CDR3 nucleotides read TGTGCCTGGAGTCGGACAGGGCTGAGAACAGATACGCAGTATTTT.

In its sample, this clonotype was seen many times. The V gene is TRBV6-5, the J gene TRBJ1-4; weak D call: TRBD1 (5 bases). Per the germline V gene, CDR1 is MNHEY and CDR2 is SVGAGI. Trimming took 2 bases from V and 8 from J, leaving 9 bases between them. The CDR3 consists of 13 residues. Here the CDR3 DNA reads TGTGCCAGCAGTTACGTGGGGGGAGAAAAACTGTTTTTT. Its protein is CASSYVGGEKLFF.

This clonotype was counted only a few times. The chain links TRBV5-1 to TRBJ2-7, with 7 bases fitting TRBD2. CDR3 length: 12 amino acids. The V and J ends lost 5 bases and 5 bases, in that order; junction bases with no gene match: 4. Germline V gene lookup returns CDR1 SGHRS and CDR2 YFSETQ. The CDR3 loop reads CASRREFDEQYF. The CDR3 DNA follows: TGCGCCAGCAGGCGGGAGTTCGACGAGCAGTACTTC.

The chain has TRBV7-2 and TRBJ1-4; TRBD1 aligns across 10 bases. Germline CDR1 reads SGHTA; CDR2 reads FQGNSA. The V gene end was trimmed by 1 base and the J gene end by 7 bases; junction bases not matched to a gene: 3. This CDR3 comprises 15 residues. The CDR3 loop is CASSLVGQGFEKLFF. Here the CDR3 DNA reads TGTGCCAGCAGCTTAGTGGGACAGGGGTTTGAAAAACTGTTTTTT.

The chain links TRBV7-8 to TRBJ1-1, with D possibly TRBD1 on 5 matching bases. The germline CDR1 and CDR2 sequences are SGHVS and FQNEAQ. The CDR3 covers 13 residues. The V and J ends lost 8 bases and 3 bases respectively, with 13 bases between them. The CDR3 is CASSTGYDTEAFF. The CDR3 DNA follows: TGTGCCAGCTCTACAGGTTACGACACTGAAGCTTTCTTT. The full variable domain, with the rest looked up from reference TRBV7-8 and TRBJ1-1, is GAGVSQSPRYKVAKRGQDVALRCDPISGHVSLFWYQQALGQGPEFLTYFQNEAQLDKSGLPSDRFFAERPEGSVSTLKIQRTQQEDSAVYLCASSTGYDTEAFFGQGTRLTVV.

V gene TRBV20-1 combines with J gene TRBJ1-3, with 9 bases identical to TRBD1. Trimming cost V 5 bases and J 4 bases; bases outside gene matches: 6. The CDR3 contains 14 residues. Per the germline V gene, CDR1 is DFQATT and CDR2 is SNEGSKA (reference sequence). The CDR3 DNA sequence: TGCAGTGCTGGGACAGGGTTGGGAGGAAACACCATATATTTT. Protein sequence: CSAGTGLGGNTIYF.

In its sample, this clonotype was seen many times. V gene TRBV2 combines with J gene TRBJ1-6, with no clear D. V was pared by 3 bases and J by 8 bases, with 8 bases between. The CDR3 sequence is 13 residues long. Germline loops: CDR1 SNHLY, CDR2 FYNNEI. CDR3: CASSDRRDSPLHF. The CDR3 DNA reads as TGTGCCAGCAGTGATAGAAGAGATTCACCCCTCCACTTT.

The chain employs TRBV3-1 and TRBJ2-7; D possibly corresponds to TRBD1 (6 bases). The CDR3 consists of 16 residues. Germline CDR1 reads LGHDT; CDR2 reads YNNKEL (reference sequence). V was pared by 0 bases and J by 0 bases, with 12 bases between. The CDR3 loop reads CASSQDRGPNSYEQYF. The CDR3 DNA reads TGTGCCAGCAGCCAAGACAGGGGCCCCAACTCCTACGAGCAGTACTTC.

The V and J genes are TRBV19 and TRBJ1-5; no reliable D call. The CDR3 has 15 amino acids. The V and J ends lost 3 bases and 0 bases respectively, with 9 bases between them. CDR1 LNHDA and CDR2 SQIVND come from the germline V gene (reference sequence). The CDR3 reads CASSITPHSNQPQHF. CDR3 DNA sequence: TGTGCCAGTAGTATCACACCCCATAGCAATCAGCCCCAGCATTTT.

In its sample, this clonotype was seen a few times. The chain links TRBV12-3 or TRBV12-4 to TRBJ1-3; 7 positions agree with TRBD1. V shed 4 bases, J shed 4 bases, and the junction held 1 base outside the gene matches. CDR3 size: 13 residues. The CDR3 DNA is TGTGCCAGCAGTTCGGGACAGGGAAACACCATATATTTT. Translated, it gives CASSSGQGNTIYF.

This clonotype was detected ten times or more. The chain links TRBV29-1 to TRBJ1-1, with 7 nucleotides matching TRBD1. The germline V gene encodes CDR1 SQVTM and CDR2 ANQGSEA. Trimming cost V 4 bases and J 3 bases; bases outside gene matches: 5. This CDR3 comprises 13 residues. The CDR3 loop is CSVGQGGDTEAFF. In DNA form, the CDR3 reads TGCAGCGTTGGGCAGGGGGGGGACACTGAAGCTTTCTTT.

The table lists this clonotype with many counts. The chain is built from TRBV5-1 and TRBJ1-1; D is uncertain. Trimming removed 5 bases from V and 1 base from J, with 9 bases in between. The CDR3 spans 13 residues. Germline CDR1 is SGHRS and CDR2 is YFSETQ. The CDR3 here is CASRRDQNTEAFF. CDR3 bases: TGCGCCAGCAGGCGAGACCAGAACACTGAAGCTTTCTTT.

The chain employs TRBV4-3 and TRBJ2-5; D gene ambiguous. Germline V gene lookup returns CDR1 LGHNA and CDR2 YSLEER. CDR3 size: 14 residues. Trimming left V 0 bases short and J 5 bases short, with 10 bases between. CDR3 DNA sequence: TGCGCCAGCAGCCAAGATCCGGGTGGGGAGACCCAGTACTTC. Protein: CASSQDPGGETQYF.

On this clonotype: A much larger clone lies one base from this, so it may be a read error. V usage is TRBV28 and J usage is TRBJ1-1, with no clear D. Germline V gene lookup returns CDR1 MDHEN and CDR2 SYDVKM. The CDR3 covers 14 residues. CDR3 bases: TGTGCCAGCAGTTTACCCGGGAAGGGCACTGGAGCTTTCTTT. It translates to CASSLPGKGTGAFF.

There are many counts of this clonotype. The V and J genes are TRBV28 and TRBJ2-7; 7 positions match TRBD2. The CDR3 is 17 amino acids. With 4 bases clipped from V and 5 bases from J, the junction kept 17 bases outside the gene matches. The germline V gene encodes CDR1 MDHEN and CDR2 SYDVKM. Written as DNA, the CDR3 is TGTGCCAGCAGTTCAAGCGGGGAGAGCCCTTTTGACGACGAGCAGTACTTC. The encoded protein is CASSSSGESPFDDEQYF.

This clonotype was observed at least ten times. The chain has TRBV28 and TRBJ1-2; D may be TRBD1 (5 bases). The V end lost 1 base, the J end lost 8 bases, and 14 bases lay between the germline ends. In germline, CDR1 is MDHEN, CDR2 SYDVKM. This CDR3 has 14 amino acids. The CDR3 region has the DNA TGTGCCAGCAGTTTATATACAGCGGGGGGAGGCTACACCTTC. It specifies CASSLYTAGGGYTF.

The J gene is TRBJ1-5, the V gene TRBV30; D is uncertain. The CDR3 contains 12 residues. V was trimmed by 5 bases and J by 0 bases, leaving 5 bases between them. The V gene's germline CDR1 is GTSNPN and CDR2 SVGIG (reference sequence). CDR3 nucleotides: TGTGCCTGGGCGGCTAGCAATCAGCCCCAGCATTTT. This gives the protein CAWAASNQPQHF.

This clonotype was seen repeatedly, ten times or more. This chain uses TRBV20-1 with TRBJ1-1, with D possibly being TRBD1 (6 bases). The CDR3 spans 12 residues. Germline-derived CDR1 and CDR2 are DFQATT and SNEGSKA (reference sequence). The V gene lost 5 bases and the J gene lost 1 base, with 8 bases spanning the gap. The CDR3 DNA follows: TGCAGTGCTGGGGACAAGAACACTGAAGCTTTCTTT. Protein sequence: CSAGDKNTEAFF.

The gene calls are TRBV4-3 and TRBJ1-5, with D unclear. This CDR3 is built from 14 residues. V was shortened by 0 bases and J by 7 bases, with 10 bases between the two germline ends. CDR1 LGHNA and CDR2 YSLEER come from the germline V gene. The CDR3 sequence is CASSQDMGSQPQHF. Written as DNA, the CDR3 is TGCGCCAGCAGCCAAGATATGGGGTCCCAGCCCCAGCATTTT.

This clonotype has just a few counts. This chain joins TRBV6-2 or TRBV6-3 and TRBJ1-1; tentatively, D is TRBD1 (5 bases). Trimming shortened V by 11 bases and J by 0 bases, and 16 bases separated the two germline ends. The CDR3 has 14 amino acids. CDR1 is MNHEY, CDR2 SVGEGT, per germline. CDR3 residues: CALSRDFMNTEAFF. In DNA, the CDR3 is TGTGCCTTGAGCAGGGATTTTATGAACACTGAAGCTTTCTTT.

V usage is TRBV20-1 and J usage is TRBJ1-6, with TRBD1 matching 9 bases. CDR1 is DFQATT and CDR2 is SNEGSKA in the germline V gene (reference sequence). Trimming removed 5 bases from V and 9 bases from J; junction bases left unmatched: 11. The CDR3 length is 15 residues. The CDR3 loop reads CSARGAGQGLSPLHF. The CDR3 coding sequence is TGCAGTGCTCGAGGGGCGGGACAGGGACTTTCACCCCTCCACTTT.

This clonotype appeared a few times. The J gene is TRBJ1-6, the V gene TRBV27; no clear D. The CDR3 consists of 17 residues. Trimming left V 5 bases short and J 0 bases short, with 14 bases between. Germline V gene data show CDR1 as MNHEY and CDR2 as SMNVEV (reference sequence). CDR3 residues: CASSPQSWVSYNSPLHF. CDR3 DNA: TGTGCCAGCAGTCCTCAGTCGTGGGTCTCCTATAATTCACCCCTCCACTTT.

The chain has TRBV20-1 and TRBJ2-7; 15 nucleotides align to TRBD2. Germline V gene lookup returns CDR1 DFQATT and CDR2 SNEGSKA (reference sequence). The V gene end was trimmed by 6 bases and the J gene end by 6 bases; junction bases not matched to a gene: 3. The CDR3 runs 13 residues. The CDR3 here is CSARTSGRVEQYF. DNA for the CDR3: TGCAGTGCCCGGACTAGCGGGAGGGTCGAGCAGTACTTC.